Listed below are T cell receptor beta chains from one sample, sequenced in a study of shared clonotypes between healthy human individuals. The assay was immunoSEQ multiplex PCR, and TCRdb's table has in-frame clones only and misses some. The repertoire includes 2 million to 2.5 million clones, under 95% of them detected once, and roughly 0.34% sits in the top ten. Sequencing used naive CD4+ T cells from PBMCs. These TCRs come from a man aged 18 to 35 in good health. Some clones in this sample may be carry-over from other donors' samples. The CDR3 runs from the conserved cysteine through the conserved F or W. A D gene is named only where the DNA matches it firmly. Not every row has a clone size; where given, it reads once, few, many or a size class.

clone size: once
V gene: TRBV19
J gene: TRBJ2-1
D gene: NA
CDR3 protein: CASSLLMASAYSSYNEQFF
CDR3 DNA: TGTGCCAGTAGTTTGTTGATGGCTAGCGCCTATTCTTCCTACAATGAGCAGTTCTTC

clone size: once
V gene: TRBV28
J gene: TRBJ1-2
D gene: NA
CDR3 protein: CASSFYGRLDGYTF
CDR3 DNA: TGTGCCAGCAGTTTTTATGGGCGCCTTGATGGCTACACCTTC

clone size: NA
V gene: TRBV29-1
J gene: TRBJ1-2
D gene: TRBD1
CDR3 protein: CSELTPGTALYGYTF
CDR3 DNA: TGCAGCGAGCTCACGCCCGGGACAGCCCTTTATGGCTACACCTTC

clone size: NA
V gene: TRBV5-6
J gene: TRBJ2-3
D gene: NA
CDR3 protein: CASSLGVSDTQYF
CDR3 DNA: TGTGCCAGCAGCTTGGGGGTGTCAGATACGCAGTATTTT

clone size: NA
V gene: TRBV18
J gene: TRBJ1-4
D gene: TRBD1
CDR3 protein: CASQTGEDEKLFF
CDR3 DNA: TGTGCCAGCCAGACAGGGGAGGATGAAAAACTGTTTTTT

clone size: NA
V gene: TRBV29-1
J gene: TRBJ2-7
D gene: NA
CDR3 protein: CSSTLGPNDPYEQYF
CDR3 DNA: TGCAGCTCCACCTTGGGGCCGAACGATCCCTACGAGCAGTACTTC

clone size: NA
V gene: TRBV7-3
J gene: TRBJ2-5
D gene: NA
CDR3 protein: CASSPGPGEETQYF
CDR3 DNA: TGTGCCAGCAGCCCCGGACCGGGGGAGGAGACCCAGTACTTC

clone size: NA
V gene: TRBV9
J gene: TRBJ2-7
D gene: NA
CDR3 protein: CASSVREGSPDVYEQYF
CDR3 DNA: TGTGCCAGCAGCGTAAGGGAAGGCTCCCCAGATGTCTACGAGCAGTACTTC

clone size: NA
V gene: TRBV6-6
J gene: TRBJ1-2
D gene: NA
CDR3 protein: CASSYSSRSYGYTF
CDR3 DNA: TGTGCCAGCAGTTACTCGAGCAGGAGCTATGGCTACACCTTC

clone size: NA
V gene: TRBV28
J gene: TRBJ2-5
D gene: TRBD2
CDR3 protein: CASSFLGREYQETQYF
CDR3 DNA: TGTGCCAGCAGTTTTCTGGGGAGGGAGTACCAAGAGACCCAGTACTTC

clone size: once
V gene: TRBV7-2
J gene: TRBJ2-7
D gene: TRBD2
CDR3 protein: CASSFTSGINEQYF
CDR3 DNA: TGTGCCAGCAGCTTCACTAGCGGGATTAACGAGCAGTACTTC

clone size: once
V gene: TRBV11-2
J gene: TRBJ2-1
D gene: TRBD2
CDR3 protein: CASSLDHGTSGRDEQFF
CDR3 DNA: TGTGCCAGCAGCTTAGACCACGGGACTAGCGGGCGGGATGAGCAGTTCTTC

clone size: NA
V gene: TRBV28
J gene: TRBJ1-2
D gene: NA
CDR3 protein: CASSLREIYGYTF
CDR3 DNA: TGTGCCAGCAGTTTACGGGAGATCTATGGCTACACCTTC

clone size: NA
V gene: TRBV19
J gene: TRBJ2-1
D gene: NA
CDR3 protein: CASSPKKRLAYEQFF
CDR3 DNA: TGTGCCAGTAGCCCTAAGAAGAGGCTAGCCTATGAGCAGTTCTTC

clone size: NA
V gene: TRBV19
J gene: TRBJ1-5
D gene: NA
CDR3 protein: CASSIYGTFGNQPQHF
CDR3 DNA: TGTGCCAGTAGTATCTACGGGACATTCGGCAATCAGCCCCAGCATTTT

clone size: NA
V gene: TRBV5-1
J gene: TRBJ2-3
D gene: NA
CDR3 protein: CASSLGSGVTDTQYF
CDR3 DNA: TGCGCCAGCAGCCTCGGGTCGGGGGTCACAGATACGCAGTATTTT

clone size: once
V gene: TRBV28
J gene: TRBJ1-5
D gene: NA
CDR3 protein: CASSPRGGSPTNQPQHF
CDR3 DNA: TGTGCCAGCAGTCCTCGGGGTGGGTCCCCAACCAATCAGCCCCAGCATTTT

clone size: NA
V gene: TRBV2
J gene: TRBJ2-5
D gene: NA
CDR3 protein: CASSAGTRSETQYF
CDR3 DNA: TGTGCCAGCAGCGCCGGGACAAGGTCAGAGACCCAGTACTTC

clone size: NA
V gene: TRBV2
J gene: TRBJ2-7
D gene: NA
CDR3 protein: CASSRTQVYEQYF
CDR3 DNA: TGTGCCAGCAGTAGAACCCAGGTCTACGAGCAGTACTTC

clone size: NA
V gene: TRBV7-2
J gene: TRBJ2-2
D gene: NA
CDR3 protein: CASSLGGLGTGELFF
CDR3 DNA: TGTGCCAGCAGCTTAGGAGGTTTGGGCACCGGGGAGCTGTTTTTT

clone size: NA
V gene: TRBV7-9
J gene: TRBJ1-2
D gene: NA
CDR3 protein: CASTGGYNRANYGYTF
CDR3 DNA: TGTGCCAGCACTGGTGGTTATAACAGGGCTAACTATGGCTACACCTTC

clone size: NA
V gene: TRBV4-1
J gene: TRBJ2-1
D gene: NA
CDR3 protein: CASSQDLSVYNEQFF
CDR3 DNA: TGCGCCAGCAGCCAAGATCTTTCTGTCTACAATGAGCAGTTCTTC

clone size: once
V gene: TRBV10-3
J gene: TRBJ1-4
D gene: NA
CDR3 protein: CATAGGGSEKLFF
CDR3 DNA: TGTGCTACCGCTGGGGGTGGAAGTGAAAAACTGTTTTTT

clone size: NA
V gene: TRBV7-3
J gene: TRBJ1-1
D gene: NA
CDR3 protein: CASSPDRLNTEAFF
CDR3 DNA: TGTGCCAGCAGCCCGGACAGACTGAACACTGAAGCTTTCTTT

clone size: once
V gene: TRBV30
J gene: TRBJ1-5
D gene: NA
CDR3 protein: CAWSVASRNQPQHF
CDR3 DNA: TGTGCCTGGAGTGTAGCCAGTCGCAATCAGCCCCAGCATTTT

clone size: NA
V gene: TRBV28
J gene: TRBJ1-2
D gene: TRBD1
CDR3 protein: CASSQGQYGYTF
CDR3 DNA: TGTGCCAGCAGTCAGGGACAGTATGGCTACACCTTC

clone size: once
V gene: TRBV18
J gene: TRBJ2-7
D gene: TRBD1
CDR3 protein: CASSPRQGYEQYF
CDR3 DNA: TGTGCCAGCTCACCACGACAGGGGTACGAGCAGTACTTC

clone size: NA
V gene: TRBV7-9
J gene: TRBJ2-1
D gene: NA
CDR3 protein: CASSSTGGNNEQFF
CDR3 DNA: TGTGCCAGCAGCAGTACCGGGGGCAACAATGAGCAGTTCTTC

clone size: few
V gene: TRBV5-1
J gene: TRBJ2-2
D gene: TRBD2
CDR3 protein: CASSSGLAANTGELFF
CDR3 DNA: TGCGCCAGCAGCTCGGGACTAGCTGCGAACACCGGGGAGCTGTTTTTT

clone size: NA
V gene: TRBV7-3
J gene: TRBJ1-6
D gene: TRBD1
CDR3 protein: CASSLGQGGRGSPLHF
CDR3 DNA: TGTGCCAGCAGCCTGGGACAGGGGGGACGAGGGTCACCCCTCCACTTT

clone size: NA
V gene: TRBV6-1
J gene: TRBJ2-7
D gene: NA
CDR3 protein: CASSASGVEQYF
CDR3 DNA: TGTGCCAGCAGTGCTTCCGGGGTCGAGCAGTACTTC

clone size: NA
V gene: TRBV5-4
J gene: TRBJ2-7
D gene: NA
CDR3 protein: CASSLSRTDSYEQYF
CDR3 DNA: TGTGCCAGCAGCTTGTCCAGGACAGACAGCTACGAGCAGTACTTC

clone size: once
V gene: TRBV28
J gene: TRBJ2-2
D gene: NA
CDR3 protein: CASLLVGTGELFF
CDR3 DNA: TGTGCCAGCCTATTAGTGGGGACCGGGGAGCTGTTTTTT

clone size: NA
V gene: TRBV27
J gene: TRBJ2-3
D gene: NA
CDR3 protein: CASSLGDTQYF
CDR3 DNA: TGTGCCAGCAGTCTCGGGGATACGCAGTATTTT

clone size: once
V gene: TRBV7-9
J gene: TRBJ2-1
D gene: TRBD1
CDR3 protein: CASSLSTGVNEQFF
CDR3 DNA: TGTGCCAGCAGCTTAAGTACAGGGGTCAATGAGCAGTTCTTC

clone size: NA
V gene: TRBV6-1
J gene: TRBJ2-7
D gene: TRBD1
CDR3 protein: CASPGTGGIHEQYF
CDR3 DNA: TGTGCCAGCCCGGGGACAGGGGGCATCCACGAGCAGTACTTC

clone size: NA
V gene: TRBV5-5
J gene: TRBJ2-7
D gene: TRBD1
CDR3 protein: CASSLTGGWGYEQYF
CDR3 DNA: TGTGCCAGCAGCTTGACAGGGGGCTGGGGCTACGAGCAGTACTTC

clone size: NA
V gene: TRBV7-3
J gene: TRBJ2-7
D gene: NA
CDR3 protein: CASSTEDGSEQYF
CDR3 DNA: TGTGCCAGCAGCACCGAGGACGGGAGCGAGCAGTACTTC

clone size: NA
V gene: TRBV2
J gene: TRBJ1-3
D gene: NA
CDR3 protein: CASSEGVWSSGNTIYF
CDR3 DNA: TGTGCCAGCAGTGAAGGGGTGTGGAGCTCTGGAAACACCATATATTTT

clone size: once
V gene: TRBV7-2
J gene: TRBJ1-2
D gene: NA
CDR3 protein: CASSSDSVYGYTF
CDR3 DNA: TGTGCCAGCAGCTCCGACAGCGTCTATGGCTACACCTTC

clone size: NA
V gene: TRBV2
J gene: TRBJ2-7
D gene: NA
CDR3 protein: CASSGRLIQGDEQYF
CDR3 DNA: TGTGCCAGCAGTGGGCGCCTCATCCAAGGGGACGAGCAGTACTTC

clone size: NA
V gene: TRBV11-2
J gene: TRBJ1-1
D gene: NA
CDR3 protein: CASSWGGLNTEAFF
CDR3 DNA: TGTGCCAGCAGCTGGGGGGGACTGAACACTGAAGCTTTCTTT

clone size: NA
V gene: TRBV28
J gene: TRBJ2-7
D gene: TRBD1
CDR3 protein: CASRKGTGGAYEQYF
CDR3 DNA: TGTGCCAGTCGTAAGGGGACAGGGGGTGCCTACGAGCAGTACTTC

clone size: NA
V gene: TRBV18
J gene: TRBJ2-3
D gene: TRBD1
CDR3 protein: CASSPRTGVTDTQYF
CDR3 DNA: TGTGCCAGCTCTCCCCGGACAGGGGTCACAGATACGCAGTATTTT

clone size: NA
V gene: TRBV15
J gene: TRBJ1-3
D gene: NA
CDR3 protein: CATSRDPAISGNTIYF
CDR3 DNA: TGTGCCACCAGCAGAGATCCGGCGATCTCTGGAAACACCATATATTTT

clone size: NA
V gene: TRBV5-6
J gene: TRBJ2-7
D gene: TRBD2
CDR3 protein: CASSSLAGGREQYF
CDR3 DNA: TGTGCCAGCAGCTCTTTAGCGGGAGGGCGCGAGCAGTACTTC

clone size: NA
V gene: TRBV5-1
J gene: TRBJ1-4
D gene: NA
CDR3 protein: CASNGGQANEKLFF
CDR3 DNA: TGCGCCAGCAACGGGGGTCAAGCTAATGAAAAACTGTTTTTT

clone size: NA
V gene: TRBV5-1
J gene: TRBJ2-5
D gene: NA
CDR3 protein: CASSFGAARETQYF
CDR3 DNA: TGCGCCAGCAGCTTCGGGGCAGCCAGGGAGACCCAGTACTTC

clone size: NA
V gene: TRBV4-1
J gene: TRBJ1-4
D gene: NA
CDR3 protein: CASSQRTAGAAANEKLFF
CDR3 DNA: TGCGCCAGCAGCCAACGGACCGCGGGGGCAGCGGCTAATGAAAAACTGTTTTTT

clone size: NA
V gene: TRBV5-8
J gene: TRBJ1-1
D gene: NA
CDR3 protein: CASRARGVQVNTEAFF
CDR3 DNA: TGTGCCAGCAGGGCACGAGGGGTCCAGGTGAACACTGAAGCTTTCTTT

clone size: NA
V gene: TRBV19
J gene: TRBJ1-2
D gene: NA
CDR3 protein: CASADDASYGYTF
CDR3 DNA: TGTGCCAGTGCCGACGATGCCAGTTATGGCTACACCTTC

clone size: NA
V gene: TRBV5-1
J gene: TRBJ2-4
D gene: NA
CDR3 protein: CASSLDGIAKNIQYF
CDR3 DNA: TGCGCCAGCAGCTTGGACGGTATAGCCAAAAACATTCAGTACTTC

clone size: NA
V gene: TRBV5-8
J gene: TRBJ1-5
D gene: NA
CDR3 protein: CASSRPGGNQPQHF
CDR3 DNA: TGTGCCAGCAGCCGGCCAGGGGGCAATCAGCCCCAGCATTTT

clone size: once
V gene: TRBV27
J gene: TRBJ2-7
D gene: NA
CDR3 protein: CASSRGVWSYEQYF
CDR3 DNA: TGTGCCAGCAGTAGAGGGGTGTGGTCCTACGAGCAGTACTTC